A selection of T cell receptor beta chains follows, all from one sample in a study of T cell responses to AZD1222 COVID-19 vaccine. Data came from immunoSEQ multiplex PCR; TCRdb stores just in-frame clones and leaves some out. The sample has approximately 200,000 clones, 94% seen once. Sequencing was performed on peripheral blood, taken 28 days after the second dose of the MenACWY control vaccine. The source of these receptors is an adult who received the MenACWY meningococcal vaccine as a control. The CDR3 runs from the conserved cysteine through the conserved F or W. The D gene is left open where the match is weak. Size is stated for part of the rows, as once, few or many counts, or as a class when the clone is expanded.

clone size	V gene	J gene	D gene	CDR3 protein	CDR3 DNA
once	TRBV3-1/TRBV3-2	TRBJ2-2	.	CASSLTQGYTGELFF	TGTGCCAGCAGCCTAACACAGGGATATACCGGGGAGCTGTTTTTT
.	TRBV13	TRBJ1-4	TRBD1	CASSLGRQGGIEKLFF	TGTGCCAGCAGCTTAGGGAGACAGGGAGGGATCGAAAAACTGTTTTTT
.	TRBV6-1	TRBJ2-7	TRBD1	CASSEGPRDSDYEQYF	TGTGCCAGCAGTGAAGGGCCCCGGGACAGTGATTACGAGCAGTACTTC
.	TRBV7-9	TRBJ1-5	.	CASSFGGHNQPQHF	TGTGCCAGCAGCTTCGGAGGCCACAATCAGCCCCAGCATTTT
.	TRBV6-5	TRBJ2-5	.	CASRQETQYF	TGTGCCAGCCGGCAAGAGACCCAGTACTTC
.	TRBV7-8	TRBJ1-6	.	CASSTHGAYNSPLHF	TGTGCCAGCAGCACACACGGCGCCTATAATTCACCCCTCCACTTT
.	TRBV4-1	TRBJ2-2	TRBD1	CASSQGPGTDANTGELFF	TGCGCCAGCAGCCAAGGGCCCGGGACAGACGCGAACACCGGGGAGCTGTTTTTT
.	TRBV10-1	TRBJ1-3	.	CASSEGGVLSGNTIYF	TGCGCCAGCAGTGAAGGAGGGGTATTGAGTGGAAACACCATATATTTT
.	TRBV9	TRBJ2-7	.	CASSTGRFNYEQYF	TGTGCCAGCAGCACCGGACGGTTCAACTACGAGCAGTACTTC
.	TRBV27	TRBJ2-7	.	CASRAAGHLAYEQYF	TGTGCCAGCAGAGCAGCAGGGCACCTGGCCTACGAGCAGTACTTC
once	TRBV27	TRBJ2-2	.	CASRYGRNTGELFF	TGTGCCAGCCGGTACGGCAGAAACACCGGGGAGCTGTTTTTT
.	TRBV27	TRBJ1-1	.	CASQWGAGNTEAFF	TGTGCCAGCCAGTGGGGGGCAGGGAACACTGAAGCTTTCTTT
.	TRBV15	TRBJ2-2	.	CATAGGVTGELFF	TGTGCCACGGCAGGGGGGGTCACCGGGGAGCTGTTTTTT
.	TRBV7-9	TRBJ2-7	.	CASSPSRGEQYF	TGTGCCAGCAGCCCCTCTCGCGGCGAGCAGTACTTC
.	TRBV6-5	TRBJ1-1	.	CASRAGVVTEAFF	TGTGCCAGCAGAGCAGGGGTTGTTACTGAAGCTTTCTTT
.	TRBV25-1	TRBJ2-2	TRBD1	CASSESAGGYTGELFF	TGTGCCAGCAGTGAATCGGCAGGGGGCTACACCGGGGAGCTGTTTTTT
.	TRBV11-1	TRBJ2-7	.	CASSLAREQYF	TGTGCCAGCAGCTTAGCGCGCGAGCAGTACTTC
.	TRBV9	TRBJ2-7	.	CASSGVGSYEQYF	TGTGCCAGCAGCGGAGTCGGCTCCTACGAGCAGTACTTC
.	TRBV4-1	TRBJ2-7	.	CASSQDVGDEQYF	TGCGCCAGCAGCCAAGATGTCGGGGATGAGCAGTACTTC
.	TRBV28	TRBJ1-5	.	CASSSTPYSNQPQHF	TGTGCCAGCAGTTCGACACCGTATAGCAATCAGCCCCAGCATTTT
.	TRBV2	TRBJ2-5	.	CAIQPGRQETQYF	TGTGCCATCCAACCGGGAAGACAAGAGACCCAGTACTTC
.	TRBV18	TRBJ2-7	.	CASSPPQGIKNEQYF	TGTGCCAGCTCACCACCTCAAGGGATCAAAAACGAGCAGTACTTC
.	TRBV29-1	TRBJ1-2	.	CSVGHPGGYTF	TGCAGCGTTGGACACCCTGGTGGCTACACCTTC
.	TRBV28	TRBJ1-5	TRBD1	CASSLRRGGSQPQHF	TGTGCCAGCAGTTTACGCAGGGGGGGTTCCCAGCCCCAGCATTTT
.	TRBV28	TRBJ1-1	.	CASSLNLAANTEAFF	TGTGCCAGCAGTTTAAATCTAGCGGCGAACACTGAAGCTTTCTTT
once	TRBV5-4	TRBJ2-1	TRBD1	CASSLEQGALNEQFF	TGTGCCAGCAGCTTAGAACAGGGGGCGCTGAATGAGCAGTTCTTC
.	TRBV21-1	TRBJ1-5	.	CASSSTDPRPNQPQHF	TGTGCCAGCAGCTCAACGGACCCGCGCCCCAATCAGCCCCAGCATTTT
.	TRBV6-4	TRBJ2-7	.	CASSHQWYEQYF	TGTGCCAGCAGTCACCAGTGGTACGAGCAGTACTTC
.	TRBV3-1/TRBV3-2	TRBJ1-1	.	CASSQGGGAYTEAFF	TGTGCCAGCAGCCAAGGGGGGGGCGCATATACTGAAGCTTTCTTT
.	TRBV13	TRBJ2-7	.	CASTEGRRTYEQYF	TGTGCCAGCACCGAGGGACGGCGGACCTACGAGCAGTACTTC
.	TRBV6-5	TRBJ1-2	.	CASTVPGRYGYTF	TGTGCCAGCACCGTTCCCGGGCGGTATGGCTACACCTTC
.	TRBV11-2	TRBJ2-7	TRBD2	CASSLNPLAGYEQYF	TGTGCCAGCAGCTTAAATCCGCTAGCGGGATACGAGCAGTACTTC
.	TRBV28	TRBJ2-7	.	CASSGGSYEQYF	TGTGCCAGCTCCGGGGGCTCCTACGAGCAGTACTTC
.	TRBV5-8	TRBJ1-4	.	CASSLGEKLFF	TGTGCCAGCAGCTTGGGTGAAAAACTGTTTTTT
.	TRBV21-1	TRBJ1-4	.	CASSKGPGAREKLFF	TGTGCCAGCAGCAAAGGTCCGGGGGCGCGTGAAAAACTGTTTTTT
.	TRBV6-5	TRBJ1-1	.	CASRGVNTEAFF	TGTGCCAGTAGGGGCGTCAACACTGAAGCTTTCTTT
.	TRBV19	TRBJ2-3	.	CASRLQRTDTQYF	TGTGCCAGTAGGCTCCAGCGCACAGATACGCAGTATTTT
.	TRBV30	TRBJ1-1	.	CAWSSGRSEAFF	TGTGCCTGGAGCTCGGGGCGGTCTGAAGCTTTCTTT
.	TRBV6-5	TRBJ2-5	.	CASTRARRIEETQYF	TGTGCCAGCACGCGGGCGCGACGGATTGAAGAGACCCAGTACTTC
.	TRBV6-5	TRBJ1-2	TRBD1	CASTGTGGKGYTF	TGTGCCAGCACCGGGACAGGAGGAAAAGGCTACACCTTC